This T cell receptor (beta chain) was documented in a study of T cells in Graves' hyperthyroidism and ophthalmopathy. Amplification yielded TCR beta CDR3 regions, with RNA transcripts as the source. TCR CDR3 regions were first amplified by RT-PCR with HTBI primers. TCRdb called the multiplex PCR reads again in MiXCR, with one record for every CDR3 protein. Among some 140,000 distinct CDR3 sequences listed, approximately 20% were seen once. V was clipped by 6 bases and J by 1 base, with 10 bases between them. Germline CDR1 is SNHLY and CDR2 is FYNNEI. This CDR3 comprises 14 residues. Ten or more counts support this clonotype. The antigen remains undetermined. Study observations and caveats: Blood shared most expanded thyroid clonotypes above 0.001.

Exclusion of patients followed from uncontrolled infection, other autoimmune disease, pregnancy or lactation. The study based diagnoses on clinical symptoms, serum thyroxine and TRAb, thyroid ultrasound and orbital computed tomography. Fresh peripheral blood, around 10 ml of it, supplied the PBMCs. The chain is built from TRBV2 and TRBJ2-4; a weak D match, TRBD2 (6 bases). Sequenced input: blood. This clonotype was obtained from a woman in her fifties or sixties with Graves' hyperthyroidism that later progressed to Graves' ophthalmopathy. CDR3 in DNA: TGTGCCAGCAGATTGGAGGGGGCCAAAAACATTCAGTACTTC. This gives the protein CASRLEGAKNIQYF.